This T cell receptor beta chain was captured by sequencing in a study of blood T cells in healthy people across ages. A J-beta primer mix and a sample-barcoded 5' primer were used in a second PCR of about 7 to 12 cycles. Each CDR3 protein is one row after TCRdb ran MiXCR on the 5' RACE reads. The repertoire holds approximately 1,700,000 distinct CDR3 sequences, with roughly 43% as singletons. This clonotype was observed a handful of times. The antigen is unknown. The trim removed 4 bases at V and 6 bases at J, leaving 11 bases unmatched. The CDR3 is made up of 15 amino acids. Germline CDR1 is SGHTA and CDR2 is FQGTGA. The study's findings and limits: Across samples, TCR beta diversity tracked strongly with naive T cell percentage.

The V and J genes are TRBV7-3 and TRBJ2-5; 7 bases line up with TRBD1. The sequence was obtained from a human donor in good health. Sample: blood. CDR3 region: CASSSSSTGRQTQYF. CDR3 nucleotides: TGTGCCAGCAGCTCGTCCTCGACAGGGCGACAGACCCAGTACTTC.